This T cell receptor (beta chain) was recovered during a study of T cells after yellow fever vaccination. General study results and limits: The booster response re-showed most primary clones: over 95% CD4, around 87% CD8. Though it reached lower strength, the secondary response hit its peak faster, day 5 versus 15.

The CDR3 sequence is 15 residues long. Trimming shortened V by 1 base and J by 8 bases, and 18 bases separated the two germline ends. Germline V CDR1 and CDR2: SQVTM, ANQGSEA. In the case of this clonotype: The antigen is unknown.

The study made its TCR cDNA through 5'RACE template switching. That step introduced a universal primer site along with UMIs. A single record per CDR3 protein comes from TCRdb applying MiXCR to the 5' RACE reads. The profile covers 100,000 to 150,000 distinct CDR3 sequences, with about 8.8% appearing a single time and roughly 43% taken by the ten largest. The receptor comes from a man between 18 and 29 years old who received the YFV17D yellow fever vaccine. Sequencing was performed on CD8+ T cells sorted from PBMCs, taken on the day of the yellow fever booster vaccination. The V gene is TRBV29-1, the J gene TRBJ1-3, with D unclear. The CDR3 coding sequence is TGCAGCGTTGAAGGGTCGGGCAGCCCGGGAGACACCATATATTTT. Amino acids: CSVEGSGSPGDTIYF.